The 23 T cell receptor beta chains listed next were all sequenced from one sample in a study of cytomegalovirus exposure and HLA in healthy donors. The PCR used 60 Vbeta and 13 Jbeta primers. Libraries were prepared by immunoSEQ multiplex PCR; TCRdb keeps only in-frame clonotypes and omits some of them. Among 130,000 to 150,000 clones listed, approximately 79% were seen once. The sequenced sample was PBMCs. Every receptor here comes from a man aged 18 to 30 in good health and CMV-seropositive.

The chain links TRBV7-2 to TRBJ2-5; D not resolved. V lost 5 bases and J lost 1, with 11 bases in between. This CDR3 comprises 14 residues. CDR1 is SGHTA and CDR2 is FQGNSA in the germline V gene. In DNA form, the CDR3 reads TGTGCCAGCAGCCCCTCCCTCCTCCAAGAGACCCAGTACTTC. Translating gives CASSPSLLQETQYF.

The chain carries TRBV19 and TRBJ2-2; D not certain. V gave up 5 bases and J gave up 0 bases, with 13 bases separating them. Germline CDR1 reads LNHDA; CDR2 reads SQIVND (reference sequence). The CDR3 loop spans 16 amino acids. CDR3 in amino acids: CASSDRHRSNTGELFF. In DNA form, the CDR3 reads TGTGCCAGTAGTGATCGGCACAGATCGAACACCGGGGAGCTGTTTTTT.

In its sample, this clone was seen a few times. This sequence joins TRBV27 and TRBJ2-7; the D gene is possibly TRBD1 (5 bases). This CDR3 is built from 13 residues. Germline CDR1 is MNHEY and CDR2 is SMNVEV (reference sequence). V was clipped by 8 bases and J by 0 bases, with 11 bases between them. The chain's CDR3 is CASGAGHSYEQYF. The CDR3 region has the DNA TGTGCCAGCGGGGCAGGTCACTCCTACGAGCAGTACTTC.

This rearrangement joins TRBV11-2 to TRBJ2-3, with 8 bases aligning to TRBD2. Trimming took 7 bases from V and 2 from J; bases not matched to a gene: 14. Germline V gene data show CDR1 as SGHAT and CDR2 as FQNNGV. The CDR3 runs to 17 residues. Written as DNA, the CDR3 is TGTGCCAGCAACCTTCAGGGACTAGGTCGGCTCACAGATACGCAGTATTTT. This gives the protein CASNLQGLGRLTDTQYF.

The chain links TRBV14 to TRBJ1-2; 7 bases align to TRBD1. Germline V lookup: CDR1 SGHDN, CDR2 FVKESK. The V segment lost 0 bases and the J segment 5 bases; nucleotides outside the gene matches: 12. The CDR3 runs to 17 residues. The DNA of the CDR3 is TGTGCCAGCAGCCAAGAGACGACAGGGTCCCCTAGGTATGGCTACACCTTC. Translated, it gives CASSQETTGSPRYGYTF.

The chain links TRBV30 to TRBJ2-3; TRBD2 matches 9 bases. The CDR3 contains 19 residues. CDR1 is GTSNPN, CDR2 SVGIG, per germline (reference sequence). Trimming took 2 bases from V and 3 from J; bases not matched to a gene: 18. CDR3 DNA sequence: TGTGCCTGGAGTAGGGGAGCTAGCGGAATTCTAGCGGGGACAGATACGCAGTATTTT. This sequence encodes CAWSRGASGILAGTDTQYF.

The V call is TRBV7-6, the J call TRBJ1-1; D is uncertain. CDR3 size: 13 residues. Germline CDR1 is SGHVS and CDR2 is FNYEAQ. V gave up 2 bases and J gave up 6 bases, with 10 bases separating them. Written as DNA, the CDR3 is TGTGCCAGCAGCTTAATGGGCGGGGCTGAAGCTTTCTTT. Protein product: CASSLMGGAEAFF.

The CDR3 sequence: CASSLRSGGLGFGGGTQYF. CDR3 DNA sequence: TGTGCCAGCAGCTTAAGGAGTGGGGGACTGGGGTTCGGTGGGGGTACGCAGTATTTT. The gene calls are TRBV5-4 and TRBJ2-3; D might be TRBD2 (6 bases). CDR1 is SGHNT, CDR2 YYREEE, per germline (reference sequence). CDR3 length equals 19 residues. With 2 bases removed from V and 8 bases from J, the gap between germline ends came to 30 bases.

The CDR3 nucleotides are TGTGCCAGCAGCCCAGATTGGAACACTGAAGCTTTCTTT. Protein sequence: CASSPDWNTEAFF. The chain employs TRBV7-3 and TRBJ1-1; no clear D gene. Trimming took off 5 bases at V and 1 base at J, with 8 bases between the two ends. The germline CDR1 and CDR2 sequences are SGHTA and FQGTGA. The CDR3 length is 13 residues.

This clone was seen a few times. The chain recombines TRBV11-3 with TRBJ2-1, with D tentatively TRBD1 (6 bases). The CDR3 is made up of 13 amino acids. CDR1 SGHNT and CDR2 YENEEA come from the germline V gene. V was clipped by 5 bases and J by 6 bases, with 11 bases between them. Here the CDR3 reads CASSPQGINEQFF. CDR3 in DNA: TGTGCCAGCAGCCCACAGGGTATCAATGAGCAGTTCTTC.

The V gene is TRBV4-3, the J gene TRBJ2-7; D ambiguous. V was pared by 0 bases and J by 0 bases, with 9 bases between. Germline V gene lookup returns CDR1 LGHNA and CDR2 YSLEER. The CDR3 spans 15 residues. The CDR3 loop is CASSQDRVSSYEQYF. In nucleotides, the CDR3 is TGCGCCAGCAGCCAAGATCGGGTTAGCTCCTACGAGCAGTACTTC.

This chain uses TRBV28 with TRBJ1-1; 7 nucleotides agree with TRBD1. V lost 4 bases and J lost 13; bases outside the gene matches: 12. CDR3 size: 13 residues. Germline V gene data show CDR1 as MDHEN and CDR2 as SYDVKM. CDR3 sequence (DNA): TGTGCCAGCAGTTATACCTCAGGGGGGCGAGATTTCTTT. As protein: CASSYTSGGRDFF.

Turning to this clone: The same CDR3 also results from other DNA sequences found in this sample. This sequence joins TRBV6-5 and TRBJ2-1, with 10 nucleotides matching TRBD2. The CDR3 sequence is 15 residues long. V lost 0 bases and J lost 10; bases outside the gene matches: 6. Germline V gives CDR1 MNHEY, CDR2 SVGAGI. The CDR3 DNA follows: TGTGCCAGCAGTTACTCCCTAGCGGGAGTGGGGGAGCAGTTCTTC. This gives the protein CASSYSLAGVGEQFF.

The rearrangement uses TRBV11-3 and TRBJ2-5; 7 bases line up with TRBD2. CDR3 length: 16 amino acids. With 1 base clipped from V and 4 bases from J, the junction kept 9 bases outside the gene matches. Germline V gene sequence: CDR1 SGHNT, CDR2 YENEEA. CDR3 nucleotides: TGTGCCAGCAGCTTAGGTTCATCGGGGAGGGGAGAGACCCAGTACTTC. The encoded protein is CASSLGSSGRGETQYF.

This clone was seen a few times. This chain connects TRBV2 to TRBJ1-1; tentative D call: TRBD1 (6 bases). V shed 6 bases and J shed 4 bases, with 18 bases lying between them. The CDR3 sequence is 15 residues long. Per the germline V gene, CDR1 is SNHLY and CDR2 is FYNNEI. CDR3 sequence (DNA): TGTGCCAGCAGGGCAGGGGCCCCCATGATCACTGAAGCTTTCTTT. This codes for CASRAGAPMITEAFF.

This chain joins TRBV7-2 and TRBJ1-2; D remains unclear. Trimming stripped 0 bases from V and 7 bases from J, with 15 bases between. CDR3 length: 15 residues. The germline V gene has CDR1 SGHTA and CDR2 FQGNSA. CDR3 amino acids: CASSLAGGQISGYTF. CDR3 DNA sequence: TGTGCCAGCAGCTTAGCGGGAGGTCAGATAAGTGGCTACACCTTC.

The chain carries TRBV2 and TRBJ2-5, with 8 bases identical to TRBD2. Germline values: CDR1 SNHLY, CDR2 FYNNEI. Trimming took 2 bases from V and 0 from J; bases not matched to a gene: 5. The CDR3 has 16 amino acids. CDR3 loop: CASSETASGYQETQYF. CDR3 DNA sequence: TGTGCCAGCAGTGAAACGGCTAGCGGGTACCAAGAGACCCAGTACTTC.

The genes are TRBV5-6 and TRBJ1-5, with 9 nucleotides matching TRBD1. Germline assignment: CDR1 SGHDT and CDR2 YYEEEE. There are 18 residues in the CDR3. V shed 1 base, J shed 3 bases, and the junction held 11 bases outside the gene matches. CDR3 bases: TGTGCCAGCAGCTTGAACCGGGACAGGGCCCTATACAATCAGCCCCAGCATTTT. It codes for CASSLNRDRALYNQPQHF.

The rearrangement uses TRBV7-6 and TRBJ2-1, with 10 bases lining up with TRBD1. V gave up 5 bases and J gave up 7 bases; unmatched junction bases: 11. Germline V CDR1 and CDR2: SGHVS, FNYEAQ. This CDR3 spans 16 amino acids. In DNA form, the CDR3 reads TGTGCCAGCAGCCCGTTGGGACAGGGGTCGTTAAATGAGCAGTTCTTC. Translating it yields CASSPLGQGSLNEQFF.

The gene calls are TRBV6-1 and TRBJ2-5, with D perhaps matching TRBD1 (6 bases). Trimming shortened V by 1 base and J by 7 bases, and 10 bases separated the two germline ends. CDR3 size: 13 residues. The germline CDR1 and CDR2 sequences are MNHNS and SASEGT. DNA of the CDR3: TGTGCCAGCAGTGAAGGGCAGGGGTGGACCCAGTACTTC. The encoded protein is CASSEGQGWTQYF.

The V gene is TRBV6-5, the J gene TRBJ2-5, with a tentative D call TRBD2 (7 bases). V was clipped by 7 bases and J by 4 bases, with 13 bases between them. This CDR3 has 13 residues. Germline CDR1 reads MNHEY; CDR2 reads SVGAGI. The CDR3 DNA reads as TGTGCCAGCATCCTAGGGGGGGGAGAGACCCAGTACTTC. Its translation is CASILGGGETQYF.

The chain is built from TRBV10-1 and TRBJ2-6; D gene uncertain. Germline CDR1 reads WNHNN; CDR2 reads SYGVQD (reference sequence). V was shortened by 2 bases and J by 3 bases, with 8 bases between the two germline ends. The CDR3 sequence is 15 residues long. As DNA, the CDR3 is TGCGCCAGCAGTGAGAGCCGTGGTGGGGCCAACGTCCTGACTTTC. Translated, it gives CASSESRGGANVLTF.

Of note for this clone: The sample has other DNA sequences that encode this CDR3 too. The CDR3 sequence: CASSGTGGKTEAFF. The CDR3, as DNA: TGTGCCAGCAGTGGGACAGGGGGGAAGACTGAAGCTTTCTTT. The chain employs TRBV6-1 and TRBJ1-1, with 10 bases lining up with TRBD1. V lost 4 bases and J lost 5; bases outside the gene matches: 4. The CDR3 contains 14 residues. Germline V CDR1 and CDR2: MNHNS, SASEGT.